The sample holds a few counts of the clone carrying this T cell receptor (beta chain). As yet, its antigen is unknown. The data derive from a study of T cells after yellow fever vaccination. Study findings and constraints: A weaker secondary response peaked on day 5, the primary on day 15. Detected again after the booster were most primary-vaccination clones, at nearly 97% CD4 and nearly 90% CD8.

TCRdb ran MiXCR on the 5' RACE reads and lists one entry per CDR3 protein. The sample contains nearly 300,000 distinct CDR3 sequences, 8.7% of which appear only once. V shed 6 bases and J shed 4 bases, with 16 bases lying between them. The CDR3 is made up of 14 amino acids. CDR1 and CDR2 (germline): DFQATT, SNEGSKA (reference sequence). Material: CD4+ T cells sorted from PBMCs, obtained 5 days after the yellow fever booster vaccination. V and J are TRBV20-1 and TRBJ2-1; possible D gene TRBD2, 5 bases. The TCR was taken from a man between 18 and 29 years old who received the YFV17D yellow fever vaccine. In DNA, the CDR3 is TGCAGTGCCCAAACAGCGGTTGTATACAATGAGCAGTTCTTC. Protein sequence: CSAQTAVVYNEQFF.